This T cell receptor (beta chain) was identified during a study of early T cells in non-severe SARS-CoV-2 infection. About the study: Sequencing was performed on bulk RNA from unsorted whole blood, leaving chains unpaired.

From germline, CDR1 is MNHEY and CDR2 SMNVEV (reference sequence). Deletions cut 4 bases from V and 4 bases from J, with 8 bases between. There are 13 residues in the CDR3. Via MiXCR, TCRdb re-called the 5' RACE reads, giving one row per CDR3 protein. The sample holds some 60,000 distinct CDR3 sequences, roughly 12% seen once. The gene calls are TRBV27 and TRBJ1-5; no clear D gene. The receptor was isolated from an adult who was a healthcare worker with PCR-confirmed SARS-CoV-2 infection or an uninfected control (not recorded which). This sample comprised whole blood, obtained at baseline. In DNA, the CDR3 is TGTGCCAGCAGTTACGGAGGTAATCAGCCCCAGCATTTT. Translating gives CASSYGGNQPQHF.